This T cell receptor (beta chain) derives from a study of blood T cells in healthy people across ages. Study outcomes and limitations: In these data, TCR beta diversity tracked strongly with naive T cell percentage. Diversity figures derived from one million T cells were judged to underestimate the true value. Roughly linearly, TCR beta diversity per million T cells fell as age increased.

Sample-barcoded 5' priming and a J-beta primer mix drove a second PCR of 7 to 11 cycles. All cDNA molecules were each tagged by a template-switch adaptor with 12 random nucleotides. Via MiXCR, TCRdb re-called the 5' RACE reads, giving one row per CDR3 protein. The profile shows around 1,800,000 distinct CDR3 sequences, around 42% of them singletons. Of note for this clonotype: The antigen is unknown.

CDR3 length: 12 amino acids. V lost 5 bases to trimming and J lost 7 bases, with 14 bases between them. Germline V lookup: CDR1 DFQATT, CDR2 SNEGSKA (reference sequence). Material: blood. The V call is TRBV20-1, the J call TRBJ1-2; D is possibly TRBD1 (6 bases). The TCR was taken from a human donor in good health. For the CDR3, the DNA is TGCAGTGCTCAACCAGGGGCTATTGGCTACACCTTC. Its protein product is CSAQPGAIGYTF.